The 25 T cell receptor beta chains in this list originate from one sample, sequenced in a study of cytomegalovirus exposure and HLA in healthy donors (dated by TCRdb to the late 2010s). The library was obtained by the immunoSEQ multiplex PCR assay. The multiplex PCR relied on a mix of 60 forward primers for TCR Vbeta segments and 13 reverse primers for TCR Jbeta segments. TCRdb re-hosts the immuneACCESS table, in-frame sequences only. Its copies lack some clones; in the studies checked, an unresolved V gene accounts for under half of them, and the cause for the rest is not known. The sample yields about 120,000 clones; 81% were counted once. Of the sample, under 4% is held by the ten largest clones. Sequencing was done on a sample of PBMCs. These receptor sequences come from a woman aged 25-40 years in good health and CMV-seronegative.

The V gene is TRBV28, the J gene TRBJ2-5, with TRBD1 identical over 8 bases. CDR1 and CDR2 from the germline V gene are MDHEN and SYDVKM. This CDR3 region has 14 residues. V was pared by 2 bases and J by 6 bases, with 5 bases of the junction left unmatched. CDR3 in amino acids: CASSLRQGAQTQYF. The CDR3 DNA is TGTGCCAGCAGTTTACGGCAGGGGGCGCAGACCCAGTACTTC. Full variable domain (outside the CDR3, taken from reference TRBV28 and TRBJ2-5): DVKVTQSSRYLVKRTGEKVFLECVQDMDHENMFWYRQDPGLGLRLIYFSYDVKMKEKGDIPEGYSVSREKKERFSLILESASTNQTSMYLCASSLRQGAQTQYFGPGTRLLVL.

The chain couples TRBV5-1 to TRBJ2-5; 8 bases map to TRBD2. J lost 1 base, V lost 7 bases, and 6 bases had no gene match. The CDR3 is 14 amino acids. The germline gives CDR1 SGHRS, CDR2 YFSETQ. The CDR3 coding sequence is TGCGCCAGCCGGCCCACTAGCGGCCAAGAGACCCAGTACTTC. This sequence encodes CASRPTSGQETQYF.

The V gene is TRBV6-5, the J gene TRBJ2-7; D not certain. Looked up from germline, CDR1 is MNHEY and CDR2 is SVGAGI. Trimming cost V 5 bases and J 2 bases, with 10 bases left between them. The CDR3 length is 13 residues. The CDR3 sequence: CASSRRVAYEQYF. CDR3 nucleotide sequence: TGTGCCAGCAGTCGTCGGGTGGCCTACGAGCAGTACTTC.

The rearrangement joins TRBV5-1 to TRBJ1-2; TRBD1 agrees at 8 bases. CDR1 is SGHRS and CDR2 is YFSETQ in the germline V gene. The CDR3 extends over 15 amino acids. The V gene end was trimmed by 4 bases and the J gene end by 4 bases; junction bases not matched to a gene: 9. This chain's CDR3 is CASSTGQGIFYGYTF. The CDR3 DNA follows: TGCGCCAGCAGCACTGGACAGGGCATATTCTATGGCTACACCTTC. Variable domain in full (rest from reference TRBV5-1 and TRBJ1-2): KAGVTQTPRYLIKTRGQQVTLSCSPISGHRSVSWYQQTPGQGLQFLFEYFSETQRNKGNFPGRFSGRQFSNSRSEMNVSTLELGDSALYLCASSTGQGIFYGYTFGSGTRLTVV.

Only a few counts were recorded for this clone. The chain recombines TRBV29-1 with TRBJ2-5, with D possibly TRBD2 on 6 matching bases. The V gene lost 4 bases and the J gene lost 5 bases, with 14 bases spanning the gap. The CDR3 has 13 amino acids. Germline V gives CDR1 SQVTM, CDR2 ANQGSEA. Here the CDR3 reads CSVGGDDSETQYF. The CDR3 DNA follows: TGCAGCGTTGGGGGGGATGATTCGGAGACCCAGTACTTC.

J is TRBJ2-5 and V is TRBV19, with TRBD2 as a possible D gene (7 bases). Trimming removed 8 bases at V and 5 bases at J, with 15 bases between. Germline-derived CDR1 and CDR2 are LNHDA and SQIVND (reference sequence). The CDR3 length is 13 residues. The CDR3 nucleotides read TGTGCCAGTGGGACACAGGGAGGGGAGACCCAGTACTTC. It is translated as CASGTQGGETQYF.

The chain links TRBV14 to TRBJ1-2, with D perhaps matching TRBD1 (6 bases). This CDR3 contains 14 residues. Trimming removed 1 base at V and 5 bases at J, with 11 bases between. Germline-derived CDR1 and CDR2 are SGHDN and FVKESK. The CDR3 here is CASSQGTVYYGYTF. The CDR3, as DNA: TGTGCCAGCAGCCAAGGGACAGTATATTATGGCTACACCTTC.

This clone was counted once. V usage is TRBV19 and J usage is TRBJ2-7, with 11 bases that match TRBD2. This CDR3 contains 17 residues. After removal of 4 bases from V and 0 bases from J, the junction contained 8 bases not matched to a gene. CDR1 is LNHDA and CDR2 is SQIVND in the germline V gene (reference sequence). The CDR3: CASSRPPGLADSYEQYF. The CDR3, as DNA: TGTGCCAGTAGTAGACCTCCGGGACTAGCGGACTCCTACGAGCAGTACTTC.

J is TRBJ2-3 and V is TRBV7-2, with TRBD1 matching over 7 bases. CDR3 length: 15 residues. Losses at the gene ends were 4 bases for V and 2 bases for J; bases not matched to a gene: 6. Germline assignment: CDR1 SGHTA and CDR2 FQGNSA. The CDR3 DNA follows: TGTGCCAGCAGCTCCGGACAGGCGAACACAGATACGCAGTATTTT. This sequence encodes CASSSGQANTDTQYF.

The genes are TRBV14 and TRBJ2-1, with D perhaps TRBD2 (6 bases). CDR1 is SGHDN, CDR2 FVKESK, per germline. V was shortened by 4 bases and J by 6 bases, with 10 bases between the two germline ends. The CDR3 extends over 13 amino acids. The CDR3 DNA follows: TGTGCCAGCAGCCTGGCCGGGGGCAATGAGCAGTTCTTC. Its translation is CASSLAGGNEQFF.

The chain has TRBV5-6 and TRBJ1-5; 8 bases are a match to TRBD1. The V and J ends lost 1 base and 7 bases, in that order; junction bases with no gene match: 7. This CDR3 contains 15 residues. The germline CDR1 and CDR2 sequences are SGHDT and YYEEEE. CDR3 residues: CASSLLSGGGQPQHF. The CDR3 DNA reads TGTGCCAGCAGCTTGCTCTCAGGGGGCGGACAGCCCCAGCATTTT. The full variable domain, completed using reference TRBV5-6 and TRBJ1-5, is DAGVTQSPTHLIKTRGQQVTLRCSPKSGHDTVSWYQQALGQGPQFIFQYYEEEERQRGNFPDRFSGHQFPNYSSELNVNALLLGDSALYLCASSLLSGGGQPQHFGDGTRLSIL.

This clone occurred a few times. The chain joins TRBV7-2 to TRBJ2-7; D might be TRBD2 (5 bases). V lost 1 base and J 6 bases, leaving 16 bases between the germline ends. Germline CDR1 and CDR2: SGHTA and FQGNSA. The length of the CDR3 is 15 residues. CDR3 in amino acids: CASSLDRVGRGEQYF. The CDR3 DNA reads TGTGCCAGCAGCTTAGATCGGGTGGGGAGAGGCGAGCAGTACTTC.

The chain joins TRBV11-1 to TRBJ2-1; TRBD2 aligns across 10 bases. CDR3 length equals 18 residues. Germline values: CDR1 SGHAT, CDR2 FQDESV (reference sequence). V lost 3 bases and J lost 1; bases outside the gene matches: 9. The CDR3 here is CASSFSGRAFSSYNEQFF. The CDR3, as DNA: TGTGCCAGCAGCTTCAGCGGGAGGGCCTTTTCTTCCTACAATGAGCAGTTCTTC.

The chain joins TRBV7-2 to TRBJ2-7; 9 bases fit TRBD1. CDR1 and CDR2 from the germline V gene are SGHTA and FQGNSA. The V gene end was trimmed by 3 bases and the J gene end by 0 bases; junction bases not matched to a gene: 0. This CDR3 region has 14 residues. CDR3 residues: CASSLDRGSYEQYF. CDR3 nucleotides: TGTGCCAGCAGCTTGGACAGGGGCTCCTACGAGCAGTACTTC.

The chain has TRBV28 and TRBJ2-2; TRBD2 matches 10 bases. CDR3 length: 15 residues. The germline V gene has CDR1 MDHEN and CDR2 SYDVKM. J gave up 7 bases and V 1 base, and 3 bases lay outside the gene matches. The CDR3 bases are TGTGCCAGCAGTTTATCAGCGGGGGGGTTCGGGGAGCTGTTTTTT. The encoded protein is CASSLSAGGFGELFF.

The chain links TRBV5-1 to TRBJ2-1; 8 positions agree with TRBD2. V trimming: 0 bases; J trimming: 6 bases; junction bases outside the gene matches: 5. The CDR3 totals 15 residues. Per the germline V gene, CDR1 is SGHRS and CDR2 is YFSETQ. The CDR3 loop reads CASSLGAGEGNEQFF. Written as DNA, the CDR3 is TGCGCCAGCAGCTTGGGAGCGGGAGAAGGCAATGAGCAGTTCTTC.

The CDR3 DNA sequence: TGTGCCATCAGCTCTAGCGGGACTAGCGGGAGGGGGGGTAGGTATGAGCAGTTCTTC. Translated: CAISSSGTSGRGGRYEQFF. The chain uses TRBV10-3 and TRBJ2-1; TRBD2 matches 16 bases. V shed 6 bases and J 8 bases; nucleotides not matched to a gene: 16. Looked up from germline, CDR1 is ENHRY and CDR2 is SYGVKD. This CDR3 has 19 residues.

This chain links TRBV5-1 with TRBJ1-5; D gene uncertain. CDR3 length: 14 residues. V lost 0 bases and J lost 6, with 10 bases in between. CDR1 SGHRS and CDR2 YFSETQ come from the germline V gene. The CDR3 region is CASSLGVGSQPQHF. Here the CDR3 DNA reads TGCGCCAGCAGCTTGGGGGTGGGGAGTCAGCCCCAGCATTTT.

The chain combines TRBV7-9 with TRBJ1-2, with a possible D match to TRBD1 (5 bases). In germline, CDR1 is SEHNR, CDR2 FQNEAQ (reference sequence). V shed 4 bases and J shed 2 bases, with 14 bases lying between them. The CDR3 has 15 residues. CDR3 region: CASSSPGDGNYGYTF. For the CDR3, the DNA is TGTGCCAGCAGCTCCCCGGGGGACGGCAACTATGGCTACACCTTC.

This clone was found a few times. CDR3 sequence: CASSFYRTDTQYF. Here the CDR3 DNA reads TGCGCCAGCAGCTTTTATAGAACAGATACGCAGTATTTT. This sequence joins TRBV5-1 and TRBJ2-3; D unresolved. Trimming left V 2 bases short and J 3 bases short, with 7 bases between. This CDR3 has 13 amino acids. Per the germline V gene, CDR1 is SGHRS and CDR2 is YFSETQ.

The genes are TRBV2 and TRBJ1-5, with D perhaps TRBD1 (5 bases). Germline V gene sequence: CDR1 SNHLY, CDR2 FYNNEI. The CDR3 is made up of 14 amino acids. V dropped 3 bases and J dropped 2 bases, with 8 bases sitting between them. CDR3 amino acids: CASSDRVGNQPQHF. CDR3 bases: TGTGCCAGCAGTGACAGGGTTGGCAATCAGCCCCAGCATTTT.

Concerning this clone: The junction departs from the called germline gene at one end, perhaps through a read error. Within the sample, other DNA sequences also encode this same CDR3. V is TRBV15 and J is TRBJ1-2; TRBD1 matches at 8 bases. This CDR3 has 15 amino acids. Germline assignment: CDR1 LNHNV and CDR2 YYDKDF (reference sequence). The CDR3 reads CATSRPGTGNHGYTF. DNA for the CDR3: TGTGCCACCAGCAGACCCGGGACAGGTAACCATGGCTACACCTTC. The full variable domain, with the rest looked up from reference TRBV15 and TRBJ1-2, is DAMVIQNPRYQVTQFGKPVTLSCSQTLNHNVMYWYQQKSSQAPKLLFHYYDKDFNNEADTPDNFQSRRPNTSFCFLDIRSPGLGDTAMYLCATSRPGTGNHGYTFGSGTRLTVV.

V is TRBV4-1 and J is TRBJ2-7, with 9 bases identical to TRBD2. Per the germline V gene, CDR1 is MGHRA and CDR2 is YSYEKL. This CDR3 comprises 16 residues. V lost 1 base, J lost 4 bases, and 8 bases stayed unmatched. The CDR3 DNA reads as TGCGCCAGCAGCCAAGCGGCGGGAGGGCCCGTGTACGAGCAGTACTTC. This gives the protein CASSQAAGGPVYEQYF.

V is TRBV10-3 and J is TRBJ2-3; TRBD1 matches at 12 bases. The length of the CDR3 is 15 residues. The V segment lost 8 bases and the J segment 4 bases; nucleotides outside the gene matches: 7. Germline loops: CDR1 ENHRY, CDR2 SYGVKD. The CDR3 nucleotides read TGTGCCATCTCTGGGACAGGGGGCTTCGCAGATACGCAGTATTTT. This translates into CAISGTGGFADTQYF.

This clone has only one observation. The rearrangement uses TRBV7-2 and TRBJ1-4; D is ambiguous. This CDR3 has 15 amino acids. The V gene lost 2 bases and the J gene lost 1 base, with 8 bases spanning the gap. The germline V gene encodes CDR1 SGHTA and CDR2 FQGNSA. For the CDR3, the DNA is TGTGCCAGCAGCTTATTGGGAGAAACTAATGAAAAACTGTTTTTT. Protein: CASSLLGETNEKLFF.